The 18 T cell receptor beta chains given below trace back to one sample, sequenced in a study of read filtering for tumor transcriptome and immune sequencing (dated by TCRdb to 2020 to 2022). The reads were generated on an Illumina HiSeq 4000. TCR libraries were built from roughly 400 ng RNA with the Immunoverse kit, using molecular barcoded adaptors covering alpha/delta and beta/gamma chains. The raw public reads went through TCRdb reprocessing: fastp at Q25, MiXCR clone calling, in-frame beta chains kept. Rows merge per CDR3 protein into single entries with the most common DNA and genes. The sample contains 50,000 or so distinct CDR3 sequences, 12% of them found a single time. The top ten hold 16% of the sample. Specimen: a population of CD138-negative cells sorted from bone marrow. Sample cell subset or site, as interpreted from the label and publication: bone marrow mononuclear cells depleted of CD138+ plasma/myeloma cells by negative magnetic selection. The receptors here all came from a donor aged 40 or over with multiple myeloma.

The sample holds many counts of this clonotype. The chain is built from TRBV7-9 and TRBJ2-1; perhaps TRBD2 as D (5 bases). The CDR3 is made up of 14 amino acids. Germline CDR1 is SEHNR and CDR2 is FQNEAQ (reference sequence). V dropped 5 bases and J dropped 6 bases, with 14 bases sitting between them. The CDR3 DNA sequence: TGTGCCAGCAGCGACCCGCGAGGGTCCAATGAGCAGTTCTTC. The encoded protein is CASSDPRGSNEQFF.

Many counts were recorded for this clonotype. The chain carries TRBV7-9 and TRBJ2-5, with TRBD1 matching 7 bases. Germline V gene data show CDR1 as SEHNR and CDR2 as FQNEAQ (reference sequence). The CDR3 has 15 residues. V was pared by 7 bases and J by 5 bases, with 13 bases of the junction left unmatched. The chain's CDR3 is CASIPGGTHEETQYF. The DNA of the CDR3 is TGTGCCAGCATCCCAGGGGGTACCCATGAGGAGACCCAGTACTTC.

Ten or more counts support this clonotype. The chain joins TRBV10-1 to TRBJ2-2, with D hard to call. Germline values: CDR1 WNHNN, CDR2 SYGVQD (reference sequence). The CDR3 contains 11 residues. V was pared by 6 bases and J by 4 bases, with 3 bases between. The CDR3 DNA sequence: TGCGCCAGCAGGGGCACCGGGGAGCTGTTTTTT. Its translation is CASRGTGELFF.

About this clonotype: The junction does not match germline at one end; this may be a read error. As DNA, the CDR3 is TGTGCCTCCAGTGATCTTACAGGCTCCTACAATGAGCAGTTCTTC. Translating it yields CASSDLTGSYNEQFF. The chain recombines TRBV24-1 with TRBJ2-1, with a possible D match to TRBD1 (5 bases). Germline values: CDR1 KGHDR, CDR2 SFDVKD. This CDR3 is built from 15 residues.

This clonotype was seen many times. In nucleotides, the CDR3 is TGTGCCAGCAGCCCCGGGACAGTGGGGTCAAACATTCAGTACTTC. As protein: CASSPGTVGSNIQYF. This sequence joins TRBV3-1 and TRBJ2-4; 7 bases map to TRBD1. Germline trimming cut 4 bases from V and 6 bases from J; bases unmatched to any gene: 9. CDR1 and CDR2 (germline): LGHDT, YNNKEL (reference sequence). The CDR3 totals 15 residues.

This clonotype occurred many times. The chain combines TRBV7-9 with TRBJ2-5; D gene ambiguous. Between the trimmed V and J ends, which lost 1 base and 2 bases, there was a span of 8 bases. The CDR3 sequence is 14 residues long. CDR1 SEHNR and CDR2 FQNEAQ come from the germline V gene (reference sequence). CDR3 in DNA: TGTGCCAGCAGCTTAGGGGCTACTCAAGAGACCCAGTACTTC. Protein: CASSLGATQETQYF.

To note about this clonotype: A read error is possible here, since a much larger clone lies one base away. The chain carries TRBV4-1 and TRBJ2-5, with D possibly TRBD2 on 7 matching bases. The CDR3 covers 14 residues. Germline CDR1 is MGHRA and CDR2 is YSYEKL. DNA of the CDR3: TGCGCCAGCGCCCGAGGGGGGGGTCAAGAGAACCAGTACTTC. As protein: CASARGGGQENQYF.

Concerning this clonotype: One end of the junction fails to match germline, which may point to a read error. This chain connects TRBV6-2 or TRBV6-3 to TRBJ2-7; D call uncertain. CDR3 length: 12 residues. CDR1 and CDR2 (germline): MNHEY, SVGEGT. The CDR3 DNA reads TGTGCCAGCAGTTACTCCCCCTTCGAGCAGCACTTC. It specifies CASSYSPFEQHF.

This clonotype has only a few counts. The chain carries TRBV6-6 and TRBJ2-5; 7 positions agree with TRBD1. Germline V CDR1 and CDR2: MNHNY, SVGAGI (reference sequence). The CDR3 sequence is 15 residues long. J was trimmed by 2 bases and V by 2 bases; bases with no gene match: 5. The CDR3 is CASSYPGQRQETQYF. CDR3 in DNA: TGTGCCAGCAGTTACCCGGGACAGAGACAAGAGACCCAGTACTTC.

This clonotype has just a few counts. The gene calls are TRBV6-5 and TRBJ1-5; TRBD1 matches at 8 bases. Germline loops: CDR1 MNHEY, CDR2 SVGAGI. Trimming cost V 1 base and J 6 bases; bases outside gene matches: 5. This CDR3 is 15 amino acids long. Here the CDR3 reads CASSYYAGGGQPQHF. The CDR3 DNA reads TGTGCCAGCAGTTACTACGCAGGGGGCGGTCAGCCCCAGCATTTT.

This clonotype came up many times. The CDR3 DNA sequence: TGCAGTGCTAGAGATAGAGAAAGAGCTTCTAACTATGGCTACACCTTC. It encodes CSARDRERASNYGYTF. The chain employs TRBV20-1 and TRBJ1-2; D is unclear. The germline V and J ends were trimmed by 0 bases and 0 bases, with 14 bases remaining between them. CDR3 length equals 16 residues. Germline lookup yields CDR1 DFQATT and CDR2 SNEGSKA (reference sequence).

This clonotype appeared many times. The chain has TRBV5-6 and TRBJ2-1, with 9 bases lining up with TRBD1. The CDR3 totals 17 residues. CDR1 is SGHDT, CDR2 YYEEEE, per germline. J was trimmed by 4 bases and V by 2 bases; bases with no gene match: 10. The CDR3 sequence: CASSFPPGTGPYNEQFF. Written as DNA, the CDR3 is TGTGCCAGCAGCTTCCCCCCCGGGACAGGGCCTTACAATGAGCAGTTCTTC.

To note about this clonotype: A single base separates this from a much larger clone, so it may be a read error. The chain carries TRBV6-1 and TRBJ1-5; TRBD1 might be the D (5 bases). The length of the CDR3 is 17 residues. Germline V gene data show CDR1 as MNHNS and CDR2 as SASEGT. DNA for the CDR3: TGTGCCAGCAGTTTTGGGGCCCCATTCTATAGCGATCAGCCCCAGCATTTT. Translated, it gives CASSFGAPFYSDQPQHF.

Many counts were recorded for this clonotype. The chain recombines TRBV19 with TRBJ2-1; TRBD2 matches 11 bases. V shed 1 base, J shed 9 bases, and the junction held 14 bases outside the gene matches. In germline, CDR1 is LNHDA, CDR2 SQIVND (reference sequence). CDR3 length: 18 amino acids. In DNA, the CDR3 is TGTGCCAGTAGTATAGTAACTAGCGGGGGAGTTGGAGGTAGTGAGCAGTTCTTC. Its protein product is CASSIVTSGGVGGSEQFF.

This clonotype was recorded many times. The DNA of the CDR3 is TGTGCCAGCAGTTACTCAGGGGGCCTAGAGAAGACCCAGTACTTC. It specifies CASSYSGGLEKTQYF. This chain links TRBV6-5 with TRBJ2-5, with 7 bases aligning to TRBD1. J was trimmed by 6 bases and V by 0 bases; bases with no gene match: 7. Germline-derived CDR1 and CDR2 are MNHEY and SVGAGI. The CDR3 has 15 amino acids.

At least ten counts were recorded for this clonotype. The J gene is TRBJ2-3, the V gene TRBV24-1; D possibly corresponds to TRBD2 (5 bases). The CDR3 has 13 residues. Germline V gene lookup returns CDR1 KGHDR and CDR2 SFDVKD. V lost 6 bases and J 4 bases, leaving 10 bases between the germline ends. This CDR3 reads CATSLLGADTQYF. As DNA, the CDR3 is TGTGCCACCAGTCTTCTGGGAGCAGATACGCAGTATTTT.

Concerning this clonotype itself: Being one base from a much bigger clone, this may be a read error. The chain couples TRBV9 to TRBJ2-2; TRBD1 aligns across 8 bases. CDR3 size: 17 residues. CDR1 and CDR2 from the germline V gene are SGDLS and YYNGEE. The V and J ends lost 3 bases and 2 bases, in that order; junction bases with no gene match: 9. The CDR3 DNA is TGTGCCAGCAGCGCCCGATCCGGGACAGGAAACACCGGGGAGCTGTTTTTT. It encodes CASSARSGTGNTGELFF. The whole variable domain, filled in from reference TRBV9 and TRBJ2-2, reads DSGVTQTPKHLITATGQRVTLRCSPRSGDLSVYWYQQSLDQGLQFLIQYYNGEERAKGNILERFSAQQFPDLHSELNLSSLELGDSALYFCASSARSGTGNTGELFFGEGSRLTVL.

The table lists this clonotype with many counts. J is TRBJ1-1 and V is TRBV12-3 or TRBV12-4; tentative D call: TRBD1 (6 bases). The CDR3 has 14 amino acids. V was trimmed by 5 bases and J by 5 bases, leaving 15 bases between them. CDR3 bases: TGTGCCAGCAGTCACAGGGCTCCGAGGACTGAAGCTTTCTTT. This gives the protein CASSHRAPRTEAFF.